Following are 17 T cell receptor delta chains from one sample sequenced in a study of gamma-delta T cells after stem cell transplantation (dated by TCRdb to between 2015 and 2016). Library method: RT-PCR. Sequencing was carried out with an Illumina MiSeq. Via CATT, TCRdb reprocessed the public reads, and rows with identical DNA were then joined. This sample gives around 1,100 delta-chain clones in total; roughly 9.7% of them show up just once. The ten largest clones capture about 45% of the sample. Sequencing was performed on gamma-delta T cells. The receptors shown here come from a human donor. It is not recorded whose cells these are; they may come from a transplant donor.

To note about this clone: TCRdb attributes to this sequence the protein of a much larger clone, which differs from the DNA translation at residue 6; a read error is likely, and the protein displayed is translated from the DNA. The chain is built from TRDV2 and TRDJ1, with D possibly matching TRDD3 (6 bases). Germline CDR1 GEAIGNYY, CDR2 EKD. This CDR3 region has 17 residues. The V and J ends lost 2 bases and 0 bases respectively, with 18 bases between them. The CDR3, as DNA: TGTGCCTGTGACAGACGGGGGGACCGAAGGGACACCGATAAACTCATCTTT. Its protein is CACDRRGDRRDTDKLIF.

This clone was seen only a few times. This sequence may be a read error, since a much larger clone differs from it by one base. The chain recombines TRDV2 with TRDJ1; 9 positions agree with TRDD3. This CDR3 has 23 residues. V gave up 0 bases and J gave up 0 bases; unmatched junction bases: 25. CDR1 and CDR2 (germline): GEAIGNYY, EKD. In DNA form, the CDR3 reads TGTGCCTGTGACACCGTTCGGATTCCTTCGACTGGGGGACAACTAGACAACACCGATAAACTCATCTTT. Translated: CACDTVRIPSTGGQLDNTDKLIF.

This clone has a handful of counts. TCRdb has a much larger clone's protein, which differs at residue 6 from the translation of this DNA, likely because of a read error; what is shown is the protein translated from the DNA. As DNA, the CDR3 is TGTGCCTGTGACCCCCGTGGTGGGGGATCATACACCGATAAACTCATCTTT. Translated: CACDPRGGGSYTDKLIF. The rearrangement joins TRDV2 to TRDJ1; 8 positions match TRDD3. The V segment lost 3 bases and the J segment 0 bases; nucleotides outside the gene matches: 11. The CDR3 has 17 amino acids. Germline CDR1 and CDR2: GEAIGNYY and EKD.

This clone counts as large. This may be a read error, as it is one base from a much larger clone. This chain joins TRDV2 and TRDJ1; 10 nucleotides agree with TRDD3. Germline values: CDR1 GEAIGNYY, CDR2 EKD. This CDR3 is built from 16 residues. V dropped 3 bases and J dropped 2; count of bases not matched to a gene: 8. The CDR3 coding sequence is TGTGCCTGTGACGCATTACGGGGGGATACGACCGATAAACTCATCTTT. This encodes CACDALRGDTTDKLIF.

This clone was counted a few times. A much larger clone is a single base away; this may be a read error. In the same sample, other DNA sequences code for this CDR3. The J gene is TRDJ1, the V gene TRDV1; 11 nucleotides match TRDD3. CDR1 and CDR2 from the germline V gene are TSWWSYY and QGS. The CDR3 sequence is 24 residues long. CDR3 sequence: CALGEPAFLRPFYWGIRGSDKLIF. For the CDR3, the DNA is TGTGCCCTTGGGGAACCCGCCTTCCTCCGCCCTTTTTACTGGGGGATAAGAGGGTCCGATAAACTCATCTTT.

This clone is large (0.1 to 1%) within its sample. Other DNA sequences in the sample encode the same CDR3. The V gene is TRDV1, the J gene TRDJ1, with 8 bases aligning to TRDD3. Germline CDR1 TSWWSYY, CDR2 QGS. The V and J ends lost 6 bases and 6 bases, in that order; junction bases with no gene match: 24. The CDR3 has 19 amino acids. This CDR3 is CALGIRGFIAWGKGHKLIF. Here the CDR3 DNA reads TGTGCTCTTGGAATTAGGGGGTTCATTGCCTGGGGGAAGGGCCATAAACTCATCTTT.

This clone was found a few times. The protein recorded in TCRdb matches a much larger clone and deviates from this DNA's translation at residue 11, suggesting a read error; the protein here is obtained by translating the DNA. V usage is TRDV2 and J usage is TRDJ1, with 13 bases aligning to TRDD3. CDR1 is GEAIGNYY, CDR2 EKD, per germline. The CDR3 is 16 amino acids. The V and J ends lost 1 base and 1 base, in that order; junction bases with no gene match: 2. Here the CDR3 DNA reads TGTGCCTGTGACACACTGGGGGATACGTCCACCGATAAACTCATCTTT. Translating gives CACDTLGDTSTDKLIF.

About this clone itself: This sequence may be a read error, since a much larger clone differs from it by one base. The sample carries other DNA sequences with the same CDR3. The chain couples TRDV2 to TRDJ1; tentative D call: TRDD3 (10 bases). Trimming removed 3 bases at V and 3 bases at J, with 31 bases between. The CDR3 contains 20 residues. The germline V gene has CDR1 GEAIGNYY and CDR2 EKD. The CDR3 here is CACDLLPTSMGDTGSDKLIF. CDR3 in DNA: TGTGCCTGTGACCTCCTTCCTACGTCAATGGGGGATACAGGGTCCGATAAACTCATCTTT.

Of note for this clone: This sequence is one base from a far larger clone and is likely a read error. At the DNA level, this CDR3 is encoded by other sequences in the same sample as well. The chain carries TRDV2 and TRDJ1, with 9 bases that match TRDD3. The CDR3 runs 17 residues. Germline V lookup: CDR1 GEAIGNYY, CDR2 EKD. CDR3 sequence reads: CACDTAEGDTYTDKLIF. In DNA form, the CDR3 reads TGTGCCTGCGACACCGCCGAGGGGGATACCTACACCGATAAACTCATCTTT.

The V call is TRDV2, the J call TRDJ1; 13 bases line up with TRDD3. CDR3 length equals 26 residues. Germline CDR1 reads GEAIGNYY; CDR2 reads EKD. Unmatched junction bases numbered 35, after V lost 3 bases and J lost 2 bases. The CDR3 DNA follows: TGTGCCTGTGACCCCCTTTCCCCTCCCGCTCGTACTGGGGGATACGCGGGAGTCTTAAGAACCGATAAACTCATCTTT. Its protein product is CACDPLSPPARTGGYAGVLRTDKLIF.

On this clone: The amino acid sequence in TCRdb belongs to a much larger clone and departs from this DNA's translation at residue 14, likely a sequencing read error; the sequence shown is translated from the DNA. The chain carries TRDV2 and TRDJ4, with 9 bases that match TRDD3. CDR3 size: 18 residues. The V gene's germline CDR1 is GEAIGNYY and CDR2 EKD. The CDR3 here is CACDTVRTGGEVASPLIF. DNA of the CDR3: TGTGCCTGTGACACTGTACGAACTGGGGGAGAGGTGGCCAGCCCCCTGATCTTT.

This clone was counted a few times. This chain connects TRDV2 to TRDJ1; 13 nucleotides line up with TRDD3. The CDR3 extends over 18 amino acids. Germline V lookup: CDR1 GEAIGNYY, CDR2 EKD. V trimming: 4 bases; J trimming: 2 bases; junction bases outside the gene matches: 12. DNA for the CDR3: TGTGCCTGTGATATCCGTCAAACTGGGGGATACGCGACCGATAAACTCATCTTT. Amino acid sequence: CACDIRQTGGYATDKLIF.

Remarks on this clone: This sequence is one base from a far larger clone and is likely a read error. This rearrangement joins TRDV2 to TRDJ1; the match to TRDD3 covers 11 bases. The germline V gene has CDR1 GEAIGNYY and CDR2 EKD. This CDR3 region has 23 residues. The CDR3: CACDLLLGDNTPNTGHYTDKPIF. The CDR3 DNA is TGTGCCTGTGACTTGTTACTGGGGGATAATACCCCGAATACCGGGCATTACACCGATAAACCCATCTTT.

This clone has a handful of counts. This sequence joins TRDV2 and TRDJ1; the D is unclear. The CDR3 extends over 16 amino acids. CDR1 is GEAIGNYY and CDR2 is EKD in the germline V gene. V lost 6 bases to trimming and J lost 0 bases, with 19 bases between them. CDR3 coding DNA: TGTGCCTGTAATCCACTCTCCGGGGCCTACACCGATAAACTCATCTTT. It codes for CACNPLSGAYTDKLIF.

This clone showed up just a few times. A much bigger clone sits one base away, suggesting this may be a read error. Other DNA sequences in the sample encode the same CDR3. This chain connects TRDV2 to TRDJ1, with D perhaps matching TRDD3 (10 bases). The length of the CDR3 is 20 residues. Germline V CDR1 and CDR2: GEAIGNYY, EKD. The CDR3 sequence is CACDRLPTSMGDTGSDKLIF. CDR3 DNA: TGCGCCTGTGACCGCCTTCCTACGTCAATGGGGGATACAGGGTCCGATAAACTCATCTTT.

The chain carries TRDV2 and TRDJ1; D uncertain. The V end lost 4 bases, the J end lost 1 base, and 24 bases lay between the germline ends. The CDR3 spans 18 residues. CDR1 and CDR2 (germline): GEAIGNYY, EKD. In DNA form, the CDR3 reads TGTGCCTGTGAACCTATGACCAATACAGTGATCATCACCGATAAACTCATCTTT. As protein: CACEPMTNTVIITDKLIF.

A few counts support this clone. The translation of this DNA and the TCRdb protein of a much larger clone differ at residue 11, probably owing to a read error; the protein shown here is translated from the DNA. This specimen includes other DNA sequences encoding the same CDR3. The rearrangement uses TRDV2 and TRDJ1, with 9 bases that match TRDD3. The CDR3 has 17 amino acids. CDR1 and CDR2 from the germline V gene are GEAIGNYY and EKD. DNA of the CDR3: TGTGCCTGTGACACCGCCGAGGGGGATACCCACACCGACAAACTCATCTTT. Amino acids: CACDTAEGDTHTDKLIF.